Listed below are T cell receptor beta chains from one sample, sequenced in a study of long-term antiretroviral therapy in people with HIV. Repertoires were generated with immunoSEQ multiplex PCR, while TCRdb's copy carries only in-frame clones and drops some. Of around 15,000 clones listed, roughly 84% are singletons. Sequencing used unsorted PBMCs, obtained 0.5 years after starting antiretroviral therapy. These TCRs come from a woman in her thirties or forties with HIV. The CDR3 runs from the conserved cysteine through the conserved F or W. Fields, in order: J gene, V gene, D gene, clone size, CDR3 protein, CDR3 DNA. The D gene is left open where the match is weak. Clone size appears in some rows only: once, few, many, or a class for an expanded clone.

TRBJ1-6 TRBV5-6 NA NA CASSFTGEVVAPLHF TGTGCCAGCAGCTTCACCGGGGAGGTAGTTGCACCCCTCCACTTT
TRBJ2-3 TRBV6-5 NA few CASSQEMGLDTTQYF TGTGCCAGCAGTCAAGAGATGGGCCTCGATACTACGCAGTATTTT
TRBJ1-3 TRBV7-9 NA NA CASSLGSAPSGNTIYF TGTGCCAGCAGCTTAGGATCAGCTCCCTCTGGAAACACCATATATTTT
TRBJ1-4 TRBV6-4 TRBD1 once CASSSGTGDEKLFF TGTGCCAGCAGTTCCGGGACAGGGGATGAAAAACTGTTTTTT
TRBJ1-2 TRBV25-1 NA NA CASSGGAGAIYGYTF TGTGCCAGCAGTGGGGGGGCCGGGGCGATCTATGGCTACACCTTC
TRBJ1-1 TRBV6-5 NA NA CASRLRTNTEAFF TGTGCCAGCAGGCTTCGAACCAACACTGAAGCTTTCTTT
TRBJ2-5 TRBV7-9 TRBD1 NA CASSLGQGKETQYF TGTGCCAGCAGCTTAGGACAGGGGAAAGAGACCCAGTACTTC
TRBJ2-7 TRBV7-6 TRBD1 NA CASSHAGGEQYF TGTGCCAGCAGCCACGCAGGGGGCGAGCAGTACTTC
TRBJ2-3 TRBV10-3 NA NA CAISDISGDWADTQYF TGTGCCATCAGTGACATTAGCGGAGACTGGGCAGATACGCAGTATTTT
TRBJ1-4 TRBV7-9 NA once CASRSSGRDEKLFF TGTGCCAGCAGGTCTAGTGGGCGAGATGAAAAACTGTTTTTT
TRBJ2-7 TRBV7-8 TRBD2 NA CASSLGLAGEQYF TGTGCCAGCAGCTTGGGACTAGCTGGCGAGCAGTACTTC
TRBJ2-1 TRBV7-2 TRBD2 NA CASSIRAGGPVSYNEQFF TGTGCCAGCAGCATTAGGGCGGGAGGGCCAGTGTCCTACAATGAGCAGTTCTTC
TRBJ1-1 TRBV28 NA NA CASKLVRGTEAFF TGTGCCAGTAAACTGGTAAGAGGCACTGAAGCTTTCTTT
TRBJ1-1 TRBV27 NA NA CASSLYKGTEAFF TGTGCCAGCAGTTTATATAAGGGGACTGAAGCTTTCTTT
TRBJ1-5 TRBV28 NA NA CASSLYSGNQPQHF TGTGCCAGCAGTTTATATAGCGGAAATCAGCCCCAGCATTTT
TRBJ1-2 TRBV29-1 TRBD1 NA CSGGTGLGSGYTF TGCAGCGGGGGGACAGGGTTAGGGAGTGGCTACACCTTC
TRBJ2-7 TRBV4-1 NA once CASSQAGRPYEQYF TGCGCCAGCAGCCAAGCTGGGCGGCCCTACGAGCAGTACTTC
TRBJ1-1 TRBV18 NA NA CASSRPNTEAFF TGTGCCAGCTCACGACCGAACACTGAAGCTTTCTTT
TRBJ2-1 TRBV14 NA NA CASSQDSPLYNEQFF TGTGCCAGCAGCCAAGACAGCCCTCTATACAATGAGCAGTTCTTC
TRBJ2-5 TRBV30 TRBD2 NA CAWSDGLGGQETQYF TGTGCCTGGAGTGACGGACTAGGAGGCCAAGAGACCCAGTACTTC
TRBJ2-1 TRBV10-3 NA once CAISDTALSSYNEQFF TGTGCCATCAGTGATACAGCACTGAGCTCCTACAATGAGCAGTTCTTC
TRBJ2-1 TRBV9 TRBD1 once CASSVSSKTGVYNEQFF TGTGCCAGCAGCGTCTCTTCGAAGACAGGGGTTTACAATGAGCAGTTCTTC
TRBJ2-3 TRBV5-4 TRBD2 NA CASSPGLDTDTQYF TGTGCCAGCAGTCCGGGACTAGATACAGATACGCAGTATTTT
TRBJ1-2 TRBV27 TRBD1 NA CASSLGQGAFGYGYTF TGTGCCAGCAGTTTGGGACAGGGGGCATTCGGATATGGCTACACCTTC